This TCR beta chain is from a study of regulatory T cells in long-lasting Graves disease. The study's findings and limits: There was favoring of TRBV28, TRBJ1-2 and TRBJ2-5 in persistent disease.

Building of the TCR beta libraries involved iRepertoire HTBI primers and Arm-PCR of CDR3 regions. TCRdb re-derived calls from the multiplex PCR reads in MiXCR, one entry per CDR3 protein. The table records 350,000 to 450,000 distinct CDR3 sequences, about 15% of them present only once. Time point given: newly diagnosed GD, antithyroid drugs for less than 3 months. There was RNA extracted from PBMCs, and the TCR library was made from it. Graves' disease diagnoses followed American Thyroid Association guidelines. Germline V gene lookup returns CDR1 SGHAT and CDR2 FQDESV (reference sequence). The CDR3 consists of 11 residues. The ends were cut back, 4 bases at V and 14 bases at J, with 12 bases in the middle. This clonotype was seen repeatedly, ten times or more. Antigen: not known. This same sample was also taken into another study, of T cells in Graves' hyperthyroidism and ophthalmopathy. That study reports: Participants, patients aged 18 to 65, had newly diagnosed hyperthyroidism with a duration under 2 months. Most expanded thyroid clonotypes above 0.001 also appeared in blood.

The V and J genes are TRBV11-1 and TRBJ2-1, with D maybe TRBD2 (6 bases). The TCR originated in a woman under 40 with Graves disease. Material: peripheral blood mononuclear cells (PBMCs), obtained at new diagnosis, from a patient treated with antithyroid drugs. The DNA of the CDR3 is TGTGCCAGCAGCTCTATAACGGGAGAGTTCTTC. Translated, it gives CASSSITGEFF. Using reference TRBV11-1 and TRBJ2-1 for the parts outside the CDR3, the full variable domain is EAEVAQSPRYKITEKSQAVAFWCDPISGHATLYWYRQILGQGPELLVQFQDESVVDDSQLPKDRFSAERLKGVDSTLKIQPAELGDSAMYLCASSSITGEFFGPGTRLTVL.